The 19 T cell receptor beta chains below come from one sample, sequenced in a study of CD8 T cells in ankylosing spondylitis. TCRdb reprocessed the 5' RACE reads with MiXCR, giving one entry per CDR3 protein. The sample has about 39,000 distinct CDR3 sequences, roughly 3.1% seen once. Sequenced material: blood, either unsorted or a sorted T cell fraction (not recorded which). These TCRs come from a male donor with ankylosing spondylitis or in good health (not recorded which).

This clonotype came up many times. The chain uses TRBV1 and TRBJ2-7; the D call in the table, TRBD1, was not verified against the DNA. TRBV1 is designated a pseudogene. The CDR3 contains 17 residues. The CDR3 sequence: CTSSQEVIGTSCYEQYV. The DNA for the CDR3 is TGCACCAGCAGCCAAGAAGTTATAGGGACAAGCTGCTACGAGCAGTACGTC.

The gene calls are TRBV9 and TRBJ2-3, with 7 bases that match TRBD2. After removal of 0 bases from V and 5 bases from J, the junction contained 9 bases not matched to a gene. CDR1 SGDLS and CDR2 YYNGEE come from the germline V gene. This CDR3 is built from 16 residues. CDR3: CASSVATRGEGDTQYF. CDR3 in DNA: TGTGCCAGCAGCGTAGCTACTCGGGGGGAGGGAGATACGCAGTATTTT.

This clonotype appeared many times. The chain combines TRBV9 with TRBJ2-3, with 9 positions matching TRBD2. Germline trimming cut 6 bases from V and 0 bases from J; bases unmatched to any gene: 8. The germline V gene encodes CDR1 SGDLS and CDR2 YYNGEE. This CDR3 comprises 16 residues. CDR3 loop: CASTSPAGGSTDTQYF. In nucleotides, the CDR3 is TGTGCCAGCACCAGCCCCGCGGGAGGGAGCACAGATACGCAGTATTTT.

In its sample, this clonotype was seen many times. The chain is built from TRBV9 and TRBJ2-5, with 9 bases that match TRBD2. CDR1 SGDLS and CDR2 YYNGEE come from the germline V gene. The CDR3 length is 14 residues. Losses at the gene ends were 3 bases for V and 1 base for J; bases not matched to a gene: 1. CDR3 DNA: TGTGCCAGCAGCGCGGGACTAGCCCAAGAGACCCAGTACTTC. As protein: CASSAGLAQETQYF.

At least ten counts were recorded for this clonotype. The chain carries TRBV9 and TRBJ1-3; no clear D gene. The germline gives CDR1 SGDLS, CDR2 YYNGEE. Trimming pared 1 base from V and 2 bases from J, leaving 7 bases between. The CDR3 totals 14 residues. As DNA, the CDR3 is TGTGCCAGCAGCGTACGGGGTGCTGGAAACACCATATATTTT. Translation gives CASSVRGAGNTIYF.

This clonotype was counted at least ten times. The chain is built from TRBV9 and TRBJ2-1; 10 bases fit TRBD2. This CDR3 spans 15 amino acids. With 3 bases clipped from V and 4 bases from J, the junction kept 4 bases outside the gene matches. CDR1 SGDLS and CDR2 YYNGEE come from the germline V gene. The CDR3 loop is CASSGGAGGYNEQFF. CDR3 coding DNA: TGTGCCAGCAGCGGGGGAGCGGGGGGGTACAATGAGCAGTTCTTC.

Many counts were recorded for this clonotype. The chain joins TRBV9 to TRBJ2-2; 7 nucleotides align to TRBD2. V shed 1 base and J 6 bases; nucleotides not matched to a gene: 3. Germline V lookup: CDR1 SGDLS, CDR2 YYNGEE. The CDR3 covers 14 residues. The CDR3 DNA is TGTGCCAGCAGCGTATCCGCGGGAGCCGGGGAGCTGTTTTTT. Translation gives CASSVSAGAGELFF.

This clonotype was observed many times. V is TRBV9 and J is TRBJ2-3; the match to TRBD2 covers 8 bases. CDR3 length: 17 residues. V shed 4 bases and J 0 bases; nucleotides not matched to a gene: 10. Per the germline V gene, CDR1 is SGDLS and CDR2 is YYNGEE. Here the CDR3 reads CASSPRGGGYSTDTQYF. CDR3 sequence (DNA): TGTGCCAGCAGCCCCCGGGGCGGGGGGTATAGCACAGATACGCAGTATTTT.

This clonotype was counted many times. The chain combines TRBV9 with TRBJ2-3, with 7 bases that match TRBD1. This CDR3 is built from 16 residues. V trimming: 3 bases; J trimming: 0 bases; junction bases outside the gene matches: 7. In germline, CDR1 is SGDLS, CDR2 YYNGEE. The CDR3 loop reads CASSAKTGSSTDTQYF. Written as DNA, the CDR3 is TGTGCCAGCAGCGCCAAGACAGGGTCCAGCACAGATACGCAGTATTTT.

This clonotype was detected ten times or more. The CDR3 DNA sequence: TGTGCCAGCAGCGTAGAATCTGGAGAGGGGCCCCAGCATTTT. Encoded protein: CASSVESGEGPQHF. The chain couples TRBV9 to TRBJ1-5; D is ambiguous. In germline, CDR1 is SGDLS, CDR2 YYNGEE. The CDR3 spans 14 residues. The ends were cut back, 0 bases at V and 9 bases at J, with 13 bases in the middle.

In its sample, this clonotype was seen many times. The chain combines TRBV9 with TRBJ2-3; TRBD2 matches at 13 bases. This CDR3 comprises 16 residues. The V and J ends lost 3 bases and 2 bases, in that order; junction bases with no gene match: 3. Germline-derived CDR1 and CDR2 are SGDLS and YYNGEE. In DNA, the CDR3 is TGTGCCAGCAGCGGAGGACTAGCGGGAGCCACAGATACGCAGTATTTT. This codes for CASSGGLAGATDTQYF.

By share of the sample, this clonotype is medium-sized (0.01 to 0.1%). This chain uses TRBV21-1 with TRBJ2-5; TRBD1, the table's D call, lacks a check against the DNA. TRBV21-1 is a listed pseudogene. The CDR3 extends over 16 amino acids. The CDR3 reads CASSNWDRGPQETQYF. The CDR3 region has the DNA TGTGCCAGCAGCAATTGGGACAGGGGGCCCCAAGAGACCCAGTACTTC.

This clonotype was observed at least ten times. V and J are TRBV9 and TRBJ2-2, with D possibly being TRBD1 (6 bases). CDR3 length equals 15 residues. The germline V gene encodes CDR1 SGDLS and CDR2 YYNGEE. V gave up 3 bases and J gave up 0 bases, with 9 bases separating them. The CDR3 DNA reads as TGTGCCAGCAGCGAGGGACATTCGAACACCGGGGAGCTGTTTTTT. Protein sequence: CASSEGHSNTGELFF.

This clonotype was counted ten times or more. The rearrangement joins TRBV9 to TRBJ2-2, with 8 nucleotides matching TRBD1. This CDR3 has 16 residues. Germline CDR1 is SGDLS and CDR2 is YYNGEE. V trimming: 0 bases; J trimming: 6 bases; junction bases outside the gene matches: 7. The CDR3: CASSVDGQGRPGELFF. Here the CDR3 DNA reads TGTGCCAGCAGCGTAGACGGACAGGGACGCCCCGGGGAGCTGTTTTTT.

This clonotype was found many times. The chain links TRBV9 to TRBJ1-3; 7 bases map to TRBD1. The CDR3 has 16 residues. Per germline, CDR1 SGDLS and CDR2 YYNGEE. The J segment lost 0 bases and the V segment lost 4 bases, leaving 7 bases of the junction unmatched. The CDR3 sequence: CASSNGQAFSGNTIYF. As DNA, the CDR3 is TGTGCCAGCAGCAACGGACAGGCTTTCTCTGGAAACACCATATATTTT.

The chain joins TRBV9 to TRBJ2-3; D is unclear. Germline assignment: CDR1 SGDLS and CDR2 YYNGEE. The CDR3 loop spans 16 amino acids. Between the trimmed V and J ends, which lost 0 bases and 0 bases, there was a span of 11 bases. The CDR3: CASSVGPSRSTDTQYF. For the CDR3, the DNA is TGTGCCAGCAGCGTAGGTCCGAGCCGAAGCACAGATACGCAGTATTTT.

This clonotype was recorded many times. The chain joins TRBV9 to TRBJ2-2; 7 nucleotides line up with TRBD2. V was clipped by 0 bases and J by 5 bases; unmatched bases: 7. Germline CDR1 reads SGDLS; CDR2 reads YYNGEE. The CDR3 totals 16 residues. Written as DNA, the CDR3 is TGTGCCAGCAGCGTAGCTACAGCGCGGGGGACCGGGGAGCTGTTTTTT. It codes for CASSVATARGTGELFF.

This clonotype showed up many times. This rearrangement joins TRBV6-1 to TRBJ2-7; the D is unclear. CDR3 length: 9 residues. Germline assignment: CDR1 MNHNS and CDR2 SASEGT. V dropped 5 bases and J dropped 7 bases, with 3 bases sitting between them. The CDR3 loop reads CASSPEQYV. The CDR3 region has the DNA TGTGCCAGCAGTCCTGAGCAGTACGTC.

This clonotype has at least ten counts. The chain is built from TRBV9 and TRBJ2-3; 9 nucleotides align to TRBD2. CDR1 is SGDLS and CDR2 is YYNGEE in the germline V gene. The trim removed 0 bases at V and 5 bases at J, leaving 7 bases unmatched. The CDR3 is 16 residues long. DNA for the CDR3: TGTGCCAGCAGCGTAGGTATGCTAGCGGGGCAAGATACGCAGTATTTT. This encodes CASSVGMLAGQDTQYF.